One sample yielded the 12 T cell receptor beta chains listed below, sequenced in a study of blood T cell repertoires in COVID-19. Produced via immunoSEQ multiplex PCR; TCRdb's table is partial and in-frame only. The table records around 200,000 clones, 80% to 85% of them present only once. Sequenced sample: peripheral blood. All receptors come from a human donor with acute or convalescent COVID-19. The donor label of this sample is uncertain.

V gene TRBV2 combines with J gene TRBJ2-1, with TRBD1 identical over 8 bases. J lost 7 bases, V lost 7 bases, and 6 bases had no gene match. Germline V gene lookup returns CDR1 SNHLY and CDR2 FYNNEI. This CDR3 is built from 13 residues. CDR3 residues: CASNGQGRNEQFF. The CDR3 DNA reads TGTGCCAGCAACGGACAGGGTCGGAATGAGCAGTTCTTC.

V is TRBV27 and J is TRBJ2-7, with a tentative D call TRBD1 (6 bases). There are 14 residues in the CDR3. The germline V gene encodes CDR1 MNHEY and CDR2 SMNVEV (reference sequence). Trimming shortened V by 8 bases and J by 5 bases, and 19 bases separated the two germline ends. The CDR3 coding sequence is TGTGCCAGCCGTCCCAGGGACACCCGCGACGAGCAGTACTTC. It encodes CASRPRDTRDEQYF.

On this clone: The sample contains more than one DNA sequence encoding this CDR3. The chain is built from TRBV19 and TRBJ1-2; D perhaps matches TRBD1 (6 bases). Per the germline V gene, CDR1 is LNHDA and CDR2 is SQIVND (reference sequence). The CDR3 sequence is 12 residues long. V was trimmed by 5 bases and J by 2 bases, leaving 6 bases between them. The DNA of the CDR3 is TGTGCCAGTAGTGGACAGAACTATGGCTACACCTTC. This gives the protein CASSGQNYGYTF.

The V gene is TRBV9, the J gene TRBJ2-1; 10 positions agree with TRBD2. Germline CDR1 reads SGDLS; CDR2 reads YYNGEE. J was trimmed by 5 bases and V by 4 bases; bases with no gene match: 6. The CDR3 runs 15 residues. The CDR3 DNA follows: TGTGCCAGCAGCCCCGGGACTAGCGTTCACAATGAGCAGTTCTTC. It is translated as CASSPGTSVHNEQFF.

The J gene is TRBJ1-4, the V gene TRBV7-8, with 8 bases fitting TRBD1. CDR1 SGHVS and CDR2 FQNEAQ come from the germline V gene. The junction had 4 bases not matched to a gene; V was cut back by 2 bases and J by 5 bases. The length of the CDR3 is 15 residues. DNA of the CDR3: TGTGCCAGCAGCTTAAGTACAGGGGGAAATGAAAAACTGTTTTTT. It codes for CASSLSTGGNEKLFF.

The chain employs TRBV30 and TRBJ1-1; D is unclear. The CDR3 is 13 amino acids. The germline gives CDR1 GTSNPN, CDR2 SVGIG (reference sequence). The V and J ends lost 1 base and 3 bases respectively, with 9 bases between them. The CDR3 is CAWSDERYTEAFF. CDR3 DNA: TGTGCCTGGAGTGACGAGAGGTACACTGAAGCTTTCTTT.

The rearrangement uses TRBV4-1 and TRBJ1-6, with D maybe TRBD1 (5 bases). V dropped 2 bases and J dropped 1 base, with 6 bases sitting between them. Germline V gene sequence: CDR1 MGHRA, CDR2 YSYEKL. The CDR3 has 15 amino acids. CDR3 region: CASSQSGSYNSPLHF. The CDR3 coding sequence is TGCGCCAGCAGCCAATCAGGGTCCTATAATTCACCCCTCCACTTT.

The chain combines TRBV7-9 with TRBJ1-6; 10 positions agree with TRBD1. There are 13 residues in the CDR3. Trimming took 5 bases from V and 16 from J; bases not matched to a gene: 8. The V gene's germline CDR1 is SEHNR and CDR2 FQNEAQ (reference sequence). The CDR3 DNA follows: TGTGCCAGCAGCGGGACAGGGGTCCCCAGGCTCCACTTT. It specifies CASSGTGVPRLHF. Full variable domain (outside the CDR3, taken from reference TRBV7-9 and TRBJ1-6): DTGVSQNPRHKITKRGQNVTFRCDPISEHNRLYWYRQTLGQGPEFLTYFQNEAQLEKSRLLSDRFSAERPKGSFSTLEIQRTEQGDSAMYLCASSGTGVPRLHFGNGTRLTVT.

The chain links TRBV18 to TRBJ1-4; no reliable D call. Germline V gene data show CDR1 as KGHSH and CDR2 as LQKENI. This CDR3 has 18 residues. The germline V and J ends were trimmed by 2 bases and 0 bases, with 16 bases remaining between them. CDR3 nucleotide sequence: TGTGCCAGCTCACCATCCACAGACCAGCTAACAACTAATGAAAAACTGTTTTTT. Its translation: CASSPSTDQLTTNEKLFF.

The V and J genes are TRBV3-1 (or the pseudogene TRBV3-2) and TRBJ2-3, with 9 bases fitting TRBD2. V trimming: 0 bases; J trimming: 4 bases; junction bases outside the gene matches: 11. CDR1 is LGHDT, CDR2 YNNKEL, per germline (reference sequence). The CDR3 consists of 18 residues. CDR3 sequence: CASSQEIRPSGIPDTQYF. The CDR3 nucleotides read TGTGCCAGCAGCCAAGAGATCCGCCCTAGCGGGATACCAGATACGCAGTATTTT.

The chain is built from TRBV5-6 and TRBJ2-7; 9 nucleotides align to TRBD1. The V gene end was trimmed by 0 bases and the J gene end by 3 bases; junction bases not matched to a gene: 1. The germline CDR1 and CDR2 sequences are SGHDT and YYEEEE. There are 14 residues in the CDR3. CDR3 sequence (DNA): TGTGCCAGCAGCTTGGGGGACAGGGTCTACGAGCAGTACTTC. Translated, it gives CASSLGDRVYEQYF.

The chain carries TRBV19 and TRBJ1-5, with D possibly matching TRBD1 (6 bases). V dropped 3 bases and J dropped 4 bases, with 19 bases sitting between them. This CDR3 has 17 amino acids. Germline-derived CDR1 and CDR2 are LNHDA and SQIVND (reference sequence). CDR3: CASSIGDGFQGNQPQHF. The CDR3 nucleotides are TGTGCCAGTAGTATCGGGGATGGGTTCCAGGGGAATCAGCCCCAGCATTTT.